This TCR beta chain is drawn from a study of OX40 agonist ivuxolimab in advanced cancers. Study observations and caveats: Mean expanded clone counts were higher in CD8+ than CD4+ T cells. Among the lowest peripheral clonal expansion occurred in 0.1-3.0 mg/kg partial responders.

This CDR3 comprises 14 residues. Germline trimming cut 3 bases from V and 5 bases from J; bases unmatched to any gene: 3. Germline CDR1 reads SGHRS; CDR2 reads YFSETQ. Sequenced by immunoSEQ multiplex PCR; TCRdb stores in-frame clones only, minus some. This sample has more than 60,000 clones, with more than 75% found just once. As for this clone: The antigen is undetermined.

The input for sequencing was CD4+ or CD8+ T cells sorted from blood, taken in a trial of the OX40 agonist ivuxolimab. The source is an adult with an advanced solid tumor such as melanoma, head and neck, liver or kidney cancer. The chain carries TRBV5-1 and TRBJ2-2, with 8 bases aligning to TRBD2. Here the CDR3 reads CASSSGTSTGELFF. CDR3 DNA sequence: TGCGCCAGCAGCTCAGGGACTAGTACCGGGGAGCTGTTTTTT.